This T cell receptor (beta chain) appears in the sequencing data of a study of cytomegalovirus exposure and HLA in healthy donors. Study-wide results and caveats: In a later analysis, DRB1 alleles had the most associated TCRs; HLA-C alleles the fewest. Reports credit the classifier with highly specific, highly sensitive diagnosis of cytomegalovirus status.

Comments on this clone: No antigen is known for it.

The PCR used 60 Vbeta and 13 Jbeta primers. Clones were read by immunoSEQ multiplex PCR, and TCRdb kept only the in-frame ones, dropping some. The sample yields around 130,000 clones, over 70% seen once. The CDR3 totals 14 residues. Germline CDR1 is MNHEY and CDR2 is SMNVEV (reference sequence). Trimming pared 2 bases from V and 2 bases from J, leaving 9 bases between. This receptor was identified in a woman between 40 and 50 years old in good health and CMV-seropositive. The chain carries TRBV27 and TRBJ2-5; D might be TRBD1 (5 bases). The sequenced sample was PBMCs. Here the CDR3 DNA reads TGTGCCAGCAGTTTAATAGGGGTACAAGAGACCCAGTACTTC. Translated: CASSLIGVQETQYF.